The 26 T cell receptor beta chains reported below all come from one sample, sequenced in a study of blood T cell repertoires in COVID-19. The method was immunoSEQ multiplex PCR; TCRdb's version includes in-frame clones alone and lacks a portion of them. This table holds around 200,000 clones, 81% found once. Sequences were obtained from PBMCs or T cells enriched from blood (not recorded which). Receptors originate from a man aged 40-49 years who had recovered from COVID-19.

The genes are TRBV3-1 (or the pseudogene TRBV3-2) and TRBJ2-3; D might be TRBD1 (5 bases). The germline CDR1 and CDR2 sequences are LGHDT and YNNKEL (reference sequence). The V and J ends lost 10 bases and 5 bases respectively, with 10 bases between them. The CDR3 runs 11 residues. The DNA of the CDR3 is TGTGCCACCTCGCAGGGAGATACGCAGTATTTT. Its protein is CATSQGDTQYF.

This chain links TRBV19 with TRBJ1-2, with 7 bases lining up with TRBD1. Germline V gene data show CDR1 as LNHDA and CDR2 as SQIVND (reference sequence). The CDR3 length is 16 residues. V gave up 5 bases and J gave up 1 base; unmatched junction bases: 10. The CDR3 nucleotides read TGTGCCAGTAGTGTATACGCGGGGACAGTTAACTATGGCTACACCTTC. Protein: CASSVYAGTVNYGYTF.

The CDR3 loop is CASSSGSYEQYF. CDR3 DNA: TGCGCCAGCAGTTCAGGGTCCTACGAGCAGTACTTC. V usage is TRBV10-1 and J usage is TRBJ2-7; TRBD1 is a possible D gene (5 bases). With 5 bases removed from V and 1 base from J, the gap between germline ends came to 6 bases. The germline V gene encodes CDR1 WNHNN and CDR2 SYGVQD (reference sequence). CDR3 size: 12 residues.

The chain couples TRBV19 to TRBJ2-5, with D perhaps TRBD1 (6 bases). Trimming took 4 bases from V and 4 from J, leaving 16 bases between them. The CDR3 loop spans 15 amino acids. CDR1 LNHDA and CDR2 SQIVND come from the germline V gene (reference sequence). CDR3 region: CASSRVQGIRETQYF. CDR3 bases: TGTGCCAGTAGTAGGGTTCAGGGGATACGAGAGACCCAGTACTTC.

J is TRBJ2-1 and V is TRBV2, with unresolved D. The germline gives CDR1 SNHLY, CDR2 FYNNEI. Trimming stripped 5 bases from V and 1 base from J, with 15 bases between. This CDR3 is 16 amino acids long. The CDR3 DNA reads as TGTGCCAGCAGTCCCGACACGCTTATATCCTACAATGAGCAGTTCTTC. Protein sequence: CASSPDTLISYNEQFF.

This CDR3 reads CATGDRDGSYEQYF. As DNA, the CDR3 is TGTGCCACCGGGGACAGGGATGGGTCCTACGAGCAGTACTTC. This chain uses TRBV15 with TRBJ2-7; 9 bases match TRBD1. CDR1 LNHNV and CDR2 YYDKDF come from the germline V gene (reference sequence). The CDR3 runs to 14 residues. V lost 8 bases, J lost 1 base, and 6 bases stayed unmatched.

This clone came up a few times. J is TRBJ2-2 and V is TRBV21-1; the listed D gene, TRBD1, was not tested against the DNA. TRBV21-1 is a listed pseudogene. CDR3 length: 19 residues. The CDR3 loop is CASSEDRDLRLPNTGELFF. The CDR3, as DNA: TGTGCCAGCAGCGAGGACAGGGACTTACGTTTACCGAACACCGGGGAGCTGTTTTTT.

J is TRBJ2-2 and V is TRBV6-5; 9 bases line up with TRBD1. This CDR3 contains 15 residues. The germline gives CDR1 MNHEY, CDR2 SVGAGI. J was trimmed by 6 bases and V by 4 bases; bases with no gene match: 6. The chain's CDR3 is CASSLGTGRAGELFF. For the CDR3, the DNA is TGTGCCAGCAGTTTAGGGACAGGGAGGGCCGGGGAGCTGTTTTTT.

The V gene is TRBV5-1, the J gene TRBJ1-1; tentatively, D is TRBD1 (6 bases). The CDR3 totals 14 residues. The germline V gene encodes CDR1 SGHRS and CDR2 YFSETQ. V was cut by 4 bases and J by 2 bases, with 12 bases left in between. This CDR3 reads CASSVQGVNTEAFF. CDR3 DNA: TGCGCCAGCAGCGTACAGGGAGTCAACACTGAAGCTTTCTTT.

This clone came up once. CDR3 sequence reads: CAIRSSEGKQYF. In nucleotides, the CDR3 is TGTGCCATCAGGAGCAGCGAGGGCAAGCAGTACTTC. The chain employs TRBV10-3 and TRBJ2-7; the D gene is possibly TRBD2 (5 bases). The CDR3 covers 12 residues. Looked up from germline, CDR1 is ENHRY and CDR2 is SYGVKD. V dropped 6 bases and J dropped 8 bases, with 14 bases sitting between them.

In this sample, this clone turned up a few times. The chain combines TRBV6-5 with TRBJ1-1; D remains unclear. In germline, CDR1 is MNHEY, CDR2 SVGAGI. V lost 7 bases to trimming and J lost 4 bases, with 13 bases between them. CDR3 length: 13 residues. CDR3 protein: CASTLTGSTEAFF. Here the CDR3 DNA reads TGTGCCAGCACGCTTACGGGGAGCACTGAAGCTTTCTTT.

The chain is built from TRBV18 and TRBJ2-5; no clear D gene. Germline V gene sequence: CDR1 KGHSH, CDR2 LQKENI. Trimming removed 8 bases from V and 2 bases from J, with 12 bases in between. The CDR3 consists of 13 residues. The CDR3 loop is CASGRAGQETQYF. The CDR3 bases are TGTGCCAGCGGCCGTGCAGGTCAAGAGACCCAGTACTTC.

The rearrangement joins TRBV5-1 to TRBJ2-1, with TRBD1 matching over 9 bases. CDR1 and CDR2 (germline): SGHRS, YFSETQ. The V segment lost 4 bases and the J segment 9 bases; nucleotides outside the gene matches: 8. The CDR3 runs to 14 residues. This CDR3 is CASSLRDRVSEQFF. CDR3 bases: TGCGCCAGCAGCCTCCGGGACAGGGTTAGTGAGCAGTTCTTC.

This CDR3 reads CASSYRDRVYNEQFF. CDR3 nucleotides: TGTGCCAGCAGCTATCGGGACAGAGTCTACAATGAGCAGTTCTTC. The V call is TRBV21-1, the J call TRBJ2-1; the table's D call of TRBD1 was not tested on the DNA. TRBV21-1 is termed a pseudogene. This CDR3 is built from 15 residues.

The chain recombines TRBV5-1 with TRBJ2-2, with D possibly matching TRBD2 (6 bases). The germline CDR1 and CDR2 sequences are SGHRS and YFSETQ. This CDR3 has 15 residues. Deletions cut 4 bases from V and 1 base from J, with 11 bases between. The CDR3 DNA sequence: TGCGCCAGCAGCCAACTAGCTCAGAACACCGGGGAGCTGTTTTTT. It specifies CASSQLAQNTGELFF.

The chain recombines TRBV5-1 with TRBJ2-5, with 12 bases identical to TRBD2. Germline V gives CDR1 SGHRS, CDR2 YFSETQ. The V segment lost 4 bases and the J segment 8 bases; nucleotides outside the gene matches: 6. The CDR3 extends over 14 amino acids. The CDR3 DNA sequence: TGCGCCAGCAGCGGGACTAGCGGGTCAGAAACCCAGTACTTC. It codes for CASSGTSGSETQYF.

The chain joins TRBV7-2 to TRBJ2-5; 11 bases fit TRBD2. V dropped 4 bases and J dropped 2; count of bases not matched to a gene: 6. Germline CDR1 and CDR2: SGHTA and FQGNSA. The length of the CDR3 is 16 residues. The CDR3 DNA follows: TGTGCCAGCAGCTCTACTAGCGGGAGACCACAAGAGACCCAGTACTTC. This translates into CASSSTSGRPQETQYF.

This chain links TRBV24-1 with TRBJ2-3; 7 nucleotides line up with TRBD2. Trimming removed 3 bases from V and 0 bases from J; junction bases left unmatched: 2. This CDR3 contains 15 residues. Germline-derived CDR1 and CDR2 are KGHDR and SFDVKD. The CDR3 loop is CATSDPGRSTDTQYF. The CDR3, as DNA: TGTGCCACCAGTGATCCCGGGAGGAGCACAGATACGCAGTATTTT.

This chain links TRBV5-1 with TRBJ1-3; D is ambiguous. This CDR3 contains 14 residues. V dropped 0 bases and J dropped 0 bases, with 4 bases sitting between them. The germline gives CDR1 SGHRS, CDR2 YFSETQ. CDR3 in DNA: TGCGCCAGCAGCTTGGATAGCTCTGGAAACACCATATATTTT. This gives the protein CASSLDSSGNTIYF.

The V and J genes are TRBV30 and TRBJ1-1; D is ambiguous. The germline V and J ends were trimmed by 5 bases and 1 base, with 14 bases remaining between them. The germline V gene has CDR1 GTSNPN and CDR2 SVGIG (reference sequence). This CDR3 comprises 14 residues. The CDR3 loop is CAWSPGLANTEAFF. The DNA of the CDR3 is TGTGCCTGGTCCCCAGGCTTGGCGAACACTGAAGCTTTCTTT.

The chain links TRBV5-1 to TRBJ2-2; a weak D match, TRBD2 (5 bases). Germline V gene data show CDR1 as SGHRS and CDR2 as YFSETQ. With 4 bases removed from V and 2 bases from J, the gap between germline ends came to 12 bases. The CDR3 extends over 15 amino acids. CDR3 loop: CASSLQTGNTGELFF. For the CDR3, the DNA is TGCGCCAGCAGCCTCCAAACGGGAAACACCGGGGAGCTGTTTTTT.

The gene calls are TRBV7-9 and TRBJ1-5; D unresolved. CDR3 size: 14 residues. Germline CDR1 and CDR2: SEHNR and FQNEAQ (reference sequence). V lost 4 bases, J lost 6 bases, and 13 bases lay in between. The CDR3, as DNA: TGTGCCAGCAGCTCTAATACAGAGCTTCAGCCCCAGCATTTT. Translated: CASSSNTELQPQHF.

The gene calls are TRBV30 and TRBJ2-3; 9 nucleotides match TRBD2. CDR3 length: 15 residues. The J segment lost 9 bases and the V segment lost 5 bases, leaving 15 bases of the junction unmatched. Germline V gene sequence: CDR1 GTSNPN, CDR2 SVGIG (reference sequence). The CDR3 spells CAWAVSGLAVVTQYF. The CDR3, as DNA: TGTGCCTGGGCTGTCTCGGGACTAGCAGTTGTAACGCAGTATTTT.

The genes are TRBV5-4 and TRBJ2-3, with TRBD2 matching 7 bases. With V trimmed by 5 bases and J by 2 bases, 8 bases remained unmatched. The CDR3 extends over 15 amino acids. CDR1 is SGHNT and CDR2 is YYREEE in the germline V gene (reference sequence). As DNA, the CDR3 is TGTGCCAGCAGAAACGTAGCGGGTCCCACAGATACGCAGTATTTT. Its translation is CASRNVAGPTDTQYF.

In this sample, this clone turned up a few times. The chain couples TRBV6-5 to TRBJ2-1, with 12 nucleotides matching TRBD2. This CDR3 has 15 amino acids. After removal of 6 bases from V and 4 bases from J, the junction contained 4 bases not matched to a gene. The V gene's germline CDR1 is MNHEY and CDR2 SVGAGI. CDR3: CASSQLAGGYNEQFF. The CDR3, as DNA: TGTGCCAGCAGCCAACTAGCGGGAGGTTACAATGAGCAGTTCTTC.

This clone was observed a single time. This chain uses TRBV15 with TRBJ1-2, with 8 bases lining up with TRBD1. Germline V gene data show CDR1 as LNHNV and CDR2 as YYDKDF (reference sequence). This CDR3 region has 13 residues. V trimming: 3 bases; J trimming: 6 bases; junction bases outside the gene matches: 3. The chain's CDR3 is CATSRGTGDGYTF. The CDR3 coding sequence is TGTGCCACCAGCAGGGGGACAGGTGATGGCTACACCTTC.